This entry lists 21 T cell receptor beta chains sequenced from one sample in a study of blood T cell repertoires in COVID-19. TCRdb's copy holds only in-frame clones and misses some; the assay was immunoSEQ multiplex PCR. The sample has roughly 200,000 clones; approximately 80% are singletons. The sequencing sample was made of peripheral blood. The receptors were gathered from a woman aged 80 or older with COVID-19, enrolled during active disease.

The J gene is TRBJ1-1, the V gene TRBV7-2, with D hard to call. This CDR3 has 14 amino acids. Germline V lookup: CDR1 SGHTA, CDR2 FQGNSA. Trimming removed 3 bases from V and 4 bases from J, with 12 bases in between. DNA for the CDR3: TGTGCCAGCAGCTTCTCCAGGTCAAGCACTGAAGCTTTCTTT. Amino acid sequence: CASSFSRSSTEAFF.

V and J are TRBV5-1 and TRBJ2-1; TRBD2 matches 8 bases. V dropped 1 base and J dropped 4; count of bases not matched to a gene: 4. The germline gives CDR1 SGHRS, CDR2 YFSETQ. The CDR3 sequence is 15 residues long. Here the CDR3 DNA reads TGCGCCAGCAGCTTGTTGAGCGGGGGTTACAATGAGCAGTTCTTC. It encodes CASSLLSGGYNEQFF.

The CDR3 coding sequence is TGTGCCAGGGTCGGACAGATCTATAATTCACCCCTCCACTTT. Its protein is CARVGQIYNSPLHF. The J gene is TRBJ1-6, the V gene TRBV27; D possibly corresponds to TRBD1 (6 bases). This CDR3 has 14 amino acids. V shed 9 bases and J shed 3 bases, with 12 bases lying between them. The germline V gene encodes CDR1 MNHEY and CDR2 SMNVEV (reference sequence).

V gene TRBV5-1 combines with J gene TRBJ1-6, with 7 bases matching TRBD1. Trimming removed 3 bases from V and 6 bases from J; junction bases left unmatched: 6. Germline CDR1 and CDR2: SGHRS and YFSETQ. The CDR3 sequence is 15 residues long. The CDR3 nucleotides read TGCGCCAGCAGCTCCACGGGACAGAGTAATTCACCCCTCCACTTT. This encodes CASSSTGQSNSPLHF.

This clone turned up a few times. The V and J genes are TRBV6-6 and TRBJ2-5; 10 nucleotides line up with TRBD2. The CDR3 has 17 amino acids. Unmatched junction bases numbered 10, after V lost 5 bases and J lost 1 base. Germline V gene sequence: CDR1 MNHNY, CDR2 SVGAGI (reference sequence). The CDR3 region has the DNA TGTGCCAGCAGTCGGTCAAGAGCGGGGGGGGCCCAAGAGACCCAGTACTTC. This translates into CASSRSRAGGAQETQYF.

The chain is built from TRBV2 and TRBJ2-2; maybe TRBD1 (5 bases). The length of the CDR3 is 15 residues. V was shortened by 8 bases and J by 4 bases, with 17 bases between the two germline ends. Per germline, CDR1 SNHLY and CDR2 FYNNEI. CDR3 in amino acids: CASHSEPGSTGELFF. Here the CDR3 DNA reads TGTGCCAGCCACTCCGAACCAGGGTCCACCGGGGAGCTGTTTTTT. The variable domain in full, completed from reference TRBV2 and TRBJ2-2, reads EPEVTQTPSHQVTQMGQEVILRCVPISNHLYFYWYRQILGQKVEFLVSFYNNEISEKSEIFDDQFSVERPDGSNFTLKIRSTKLEDSAMYFCASHSEPGSTGELFFGEGSRLTVL.

This chain links TRBV7-7 with TRBJ1-1; tentatively, D is TRBD1 (5 bases). CDR3 length: 13 residues. Per the germline V gene, CDR1 is SSHAT and CDR2 is FNYEAQ (reference sequence). CDR3 nucleotide sequence: TGTGCTACGAAACAGGCTTTCAACACTGAAGCTTTCTTT. Amino acids: CATKQAFNTEAFF.

This chain connects TRBV11-2 to TRBJ1-1, with D hard to call. This CDR3 has 14 amino acids. Trimming removed 5 bases at V and 1 base at J, with 11 bases between. Germline CDR1 reads SGHAT; CDR2 reads FQNNGV. DNA of the CDR3: TGTGCCAGCAGCCTAGGCACAGCGAACACTGAAGCTTTCTTT. This gives the protein CASSLGTANTEAFF.

The chain joins TRBV29-1 to TRBJ2-1; 9 nucleotides line up with TRBD2. The V segment lost 5 bases and the J segment 7 bases; nucleotides outside the gene matches: 9. There are 14 residues in the CDR3. Germline assignment: CDR1 SQVTM and CDR2 ANQGSEA. CDR3 loop: CSVFPSLAGNEQFF. Here the CDR3 DNA reads TGCAGCGTTTTCCCGTCGCTAGCGGGAAATGAGCAGTTCTTC.

The rearrangement joins TRBV16 to TRBJ1-6, with TRBD1 identical over 7 bases. The germline CDR1 and CDR2 sequences are KGHSY and FQNENV. The CDR3 loop spans 21 amino acids. The junction had 19 bases not matched to a gene; V was cut back by 5 bases and J by 0 bases. CDR3 sequence: CASSEISLYRGPSSYNSPLHF. CDR3 nucleotides: TGTGCCAGCAGCGAAATCTCCCTTTACAGGGGACCCAGCTCCTATAATTCACCCCTCCACTTT.

The gene calls are TRBV28 and TRBJ1-1; TRBD1 is a possible D gene (5 bases). This CDR3 has 15 residues. V lost 4 bases, J lost 2 bases, and 14 bases lay in between. Germline V gene sequence: CDR1 MDHEN, CDR2 SYDVKM. In DNA, the CDR3 is TGTGCCAGCAGTTCCCCGGGGAGGGGCAACACTGAAGCTTTCTTT. Protein: CASSSPGRGNTEAFF.

This sequence joins TRBV6-5 and TRBJ1-3; unclear D gene. CDR1 is MNHEY and CDR2 is SVGAGI in the germline V gene. The CDR3 has 15 amino acids. V was shortened by 2 bases and J by 0 bases, with 8 bases between the two germline ends. The chain's CDR3 is CASSYGGLSGNTIYF. In DNA, the CDR3 is TGTGCCAGCAGTTACGGCGGGCTCTCTGGAAACACCATATATTTT.

V and J are TRBV19 and TRBJ2-1; D possibly corresponds to TRBD2 (7 bases). CDR3 length equals 15 residues. The V end was cut by 5 bases, the J end by 3 bases, with 14 bases between. In germline, CDR1 is LNHDA, CDR2 SQIVND (reference sequence). The CDR3 bases are TGTGCCAGTAGTGAGGGGGGGGCCTTCTACAATGAGCAGTTCTTC. This translates into CASSEGGAFYNEQFF. The whole variable domain, remainder taken from reference TRBV19 and TRBJ2-1, is DGGITQSPKYLFRKEGQNVTLSCEQNLNHDAMYWYRQDPGQGLRLIYYSQIVNDFQKGDIAEGYSVSREKKESFPLTVTSAQKNPTAFYLCASSEGGAFYNEQFFGPGTRLTVL.

The chain couples TRBV18 to TRBJ2-7; the D gene is possibly TRBD2 (6 bases). This CDR3 comprises 17 residues. Germline-derived CDR1 and CDR2 are KGHSH and LQKENI. Trimming removed 3 bases at V and 3 bases at J, with 21 bases between. This CDR3 reads CASSPQLKGRTNYEQYF. CDR3 DNA sequence: TGTGCCAGCTCACCTCAATTAAAGGGGCGGACTAACTACGAGCAGTACTTC.

V and J are TRBV28 and TRBJ1-3; the D is unclear. This CDR3 comprises 14 residues. Trimming took 5 bases from V and 4 from J, leaving 12 bases between them. Germline V CDR1 and CDR2: MDHEN, SYDVKM. In nucleotides, the CDR3 is TGTGCCAGCAGTACCAGAGCGGAGGGAAACACCATATATTTT. It specifies CASSTRAEGNTIYF. The entire variable domain, with the rest obtained from reference TRBV28 and TRBJ1-3, is as follows: DVKVTQSSRYLVKRTGEKVFLECVQDMDHENMFWYRQDPGLGLRLIYFSYDVKMKEKGDIPEGYSVSREKKERFSLILESASTNQTSMYLCASSTRAEGNTIYFGEGSWLTVV.

The V call is TRBV5-1, the J call TRBJ1-6; D is unresolved. The CDR3 loop spans 16 amino acids. Germline V lookup: CDR1 SGHRS, CDR2 YFSETQ. V was pared by 0 bases and J by 0 bases, with 7 bases between. CDR3 amino acids: CASSLAGSSYNSPLHF. The CDR3 DNA follows: TGCGCCAGCAGCTTGGCCGGGAGCTCCTATAATTCACCCCTCCACTTT.

This clone was picked up a small number of times. The gene calls are TRBV12-2 and TRBJ2-7; the DNA was not compared with TRBD2, the D call given in the table. TRBV12-2 is marked as a pseudogene. The CDR3 has 14 amino acids. CDR3 nucleotides: TGTGCAAGTCGCTTAGATTCTAGAGGCTATGAGCAGTACGTC. This sequence encodes CASRLDSRGYEQYV.

The rearrangement joins TRBV3-1 (or the pseudogene TRBV3-2) to TRBJ1-3, with D uncertain. Germline CDR1 is LGHDT and CDR2 is YNNKEL (reference sequence). Trimming left V 3 bases short and J 0 bases short, with 9 bases between. The CDR3 has 15 residues. CDR3 DNA: TGTGCCAGCAGCCATAACCAACTCTCTGGAAACACCATATATTTT. It codes for CASSHNQLSGNTIYF.

This clone was detected only a few times. In DNA, the CDR3 is TGTGCCTGGAGTCGGACAGGCAACTCTGGGGCCAACGTCCTGACTTTC. Protein product: CAWSRTGNSGANVLTF. This chain uses TRBV30 with TRBJ2-6; 7 nucleotides agree with TRBD1. This CDR3 has 16 residues. Germline CDR1 and CDR2: GTSNPN and SVGIG (reference sequence). The J segment lost 0 bases and the V segment lost 2 bases, leaving 4 bases of the junction unmatched.

The rearrangement links TRBV3-1 (or the pseudogene TRBV3-2) to TRBJ1-6; 10 nucleotides agree with TRBD1. Germline-derived CDR1 and CDR2 are LGHDT and YNNKEL (reference sequence). V shed 4 bases, J shed 7 bases, and the junction held 7 bases outside the gene matches. This CDR3 is 16 amino acids long. CDR3 DNA sequence: TGTGCCAGCAGCCGCTTGAGACAGGGGGCCAATTCACCCCTCCACTTT. Translation gives CASSRLRQGANSPLHF.

This clone was counted a few times. The chain combines TRBV29-1 with TRBJ2-1, with 7 bases aligning to TRBD2. The germline CDR1 and CDR2 sequences are SQVTM and ANQGSEA. With 7 bases clipped from V and 2 bases from J, the junction kept 8 bases outside the gene matches. The length of the CDR3 is 14 residues. The CDR3 DNA reads as TGCAGCGGGGACGCGGGGGACGCCTACAATGAGCAGTTCTTC. It is translated as CSGDAGDAYNEQFF.